Listed here are 23 T cell receptor beta chains from one sample, sequenced in a study of blood T cells in healthy people across ages. The use of a sample-barcoded 5' primer and a J-beta primer mix characterized a second PCR of roughly 7 to 11 cycles. TCRdb reprocessed the 5' RACE reads with MiXCR, giving one entry per CDR3 protein. The sample lists some 940,000 distinct CDR3 sequences; about 29% were seen once. These data were also filed under a second study, of T cells of mothers and their children.

The specimen sequenced was blood. The receptors stem from a woman aged 35 to 49 in good health.

This clonotype was counted at least ten times. The genes are TRBV7-2 and TRBJ2-1, with a tentative D call TRBD2 (5 bases). This CDR3 is built from 12 residues. Germline lookup yields CDR1 SGHTA and CDR2 FQGNSA. V was clipped by 5 bases and J by 7 bases, with 9 bases between them. DNA of the CDR3: TGTGCCAGCAGCCACACTAGAAATGAGCAGTTCTTC. Translation: CASSHTRNEQFF.

V usage is TRBV6-2 or TRBV6-3 and J usage is TRBJ2-5; 7 bases line up with TRBD2. Trimming at V came to 6 bases and at J to 4 bases, leaving 8 bases not matched to a gene. Germline lookup yields CDR1 MNHEY and CDR2 SVGEGT. The CDR3 contains 14 residues. The CDR3 is CASRYGLAVETQYF. The DNA for the CDR3 is TGTGCCAGCAGGTACGGGCTAGCGGTAGAGACCCAGTACTTC.

This clonotype was seen more than once but under ten times. The chain joins TRBV2 to TRBJ2-7, with TRBD2 matching over 11 bases. The germline V gene has CDR1 SNHLY and CDR2 FYNNEI. The CDR3 has 17 amino acids. V shed 10 bases, J shed 0 bases, and the junction held 14 bases outside the gene matches. The CDR3 DNA reads as TGTGCCACCAAAAGTACTAGCGGGGGAATAACCTCCTACGAGCAGTACTTC. Its translation: CATKSTSGGITSYEQYF.

This clonotype showed up many times. Being one base from a much bigger clone, this may be a read error. The rearrangement links TRBV20-1 to TRBJ2-7; D possibly corresponds to TRBD2 (5 bases). This CDR3 comprises 10 residues. Germline V gene sequence: CDR1 DFQATT, CDR2 SNEGSKA (reference sequence). The V gene lost 3 bases and the J gene lost 9 bases, with 9 bases spanning the gap. CDR3 DNA: TGCAGTGCTAGGGTTGCGGGGCAGTACTTC. Its protein product is CSARVAGQYF.

This clonotype was recorded at least ten times. CDR3 DNA sequence: TGTGCCAGCAGCCAAGATATTAGTCAATCCGAGCAGTACTTC. The encoded protein is CASSQDISQSEQYF. The rearrangement joins TRBV14 to TRBJ2-7, with no clear D. The CDR3 is 14 residues long. V was cut by 0 bases and J by 6 bases, with 12 bases left in between. Germline-derived CDR1 and CDR2 are SGHDN and FVKESK.

The chain combines TRBV6-5 with TRBJ1-6, with D possibly TRBD1 on 6 matching bases. Between the trimmed V and J ends, which lost 5 bases and 6 bases, there was a span of 14 bases. Germline lookup yields CDR1 MNHEY and CDR2 SVGAGI. The CDR3 covers 15 residues. CDR3 nucleotides: TGTGCCAGCAGTCCCCGGGGGCGGTTTAATTCACCCCTCCACTTT. Translating gives CASSPRGRFNSPLHF.

In its sample, this clonotype was seen a few times. V gene TRBV7-9 combines with J gene TRBJ2-5; 9 bases match TRBD1. Trimming removed 5 bases from V and 5 bases from J; junction bases left unmatched: 12. The length of the CDR3 is 16 residues. The germline gives CDR1 SEHNR, CDR2 FQNEAQ (reference sequence). The CDR3 region has the DNA TGTGCCAGCAGCATATTCCAAACAGGGGGCTGGGAGACCCAGTACTTC. The encoded protein is CASSIFQTGGWETQYF.

On this clonotype itself: One base away lies a much larger clone, so this may be a sequencing read error. The chain couples TRBV20-1 to TRBJ2-7, with D hard to call. V was cut by 0 bases and J by 4 bases, with 13 bases left in between. The length of the CDR3 is 14 residues. Per the germline V gene, CDR1 is DFQATT and CDR2 is SNEGSKA (reference sequence). CDR3 region: CSARDKRDGYEQYF. CDR3 nucleotides: TGCAGTGCTAGAGATAAACGCGATGGATACGAGCAGTACTTC.

Note on this clonotype: A read error may account for a junction end that differs from germline. The rearrangement joins TRBV14 to TRBJ2-3; 10 positions agree with TRBD2. CDR3 length equals 18 residues. The germline V gene encodes CDR1 SGHDN and CDR2 FVKESK. The CDR3 loop is CACSQEWGSGGRTDTQYF. The CDR3 DNA is TGTGCCTGCAGCCAAGAATGGGGTAGCGGGGGGCGCACAGATACGCAGTATTTT.

This clonotype occurred a few times. The chain links TRBV12-3 or TRBV12-4 to TRBJ1-5, with D perhaps TRBD1 (6 bases). The CDR3 consists of 14 residues. The germline V and J ends were trimmed by 2 bases and 6 bases, with 11 bases remaining between them. Here the CDR3 reads CASSLKGGPQPQHF. The CDR3 region has the DNA TGTGCCAGCAGTTTAAAAGGGGGTCCTCAGCCCCAGCATTTT.

This clonotype was counted a few times. J is TRBJ1-2 and V is TRBV28, with D tentatively TRBD1 (5 bases). Germline loops: CDR1 MDHEN, CDR2 SYDVKM. The CDR3 has 15 residues. V lost 2 bases and J lost 2, with 12 bases in between. The CDR3, as DNA: TGTGCCAGCAGTTTAGAGGGTTCAGGGAACTATGGCTACACCTTC. Translated: CASSLEGSGNYGYTF.

This clonotype appeared many times. The CDR3 protein is CASRSRQGMGYGYTF. The CDR3 nucleotides are TGTGCCAGCAGGTCGAGACAGGGGATGGGTTATGGCTACACCTTC. The chain carries TRBV7-8 and TRBJ1-2, with TRBD1 matching 8 bases. With 6 bases clipped from V and 5 bases from J, the junction kept 11 bases outside the gene matches. CDR1 is SGHVS and CDR2 is FQNEAQ in the germline V gene. This CDR3 region has 15 residues.

The sample holds many counts of this clonotype. The chain couples TRBV24-1 to TRBJ2-7; tentatively, D is TRBD1 (6 bases). CDR1 and CDR2 (germline): KGHDR, SFDVKD. V was clipped by 2 bases and J by 2 bases, with 12 bases between them. The length of the CDR3 is 15 residues. CDR3 DNA: TGTGCCACCAGTGATTCCCGCAGGGGTGCCTACGAGCAGTACTTC. Amino acid sequence: CATSDSRRGAYEQYF.

This clonotype has at least ten counts. V is TRBV27 and J is TRBJ2-7; TRBD2 might be the D (5 bases). Germline CDR1 and CDR2: MNHEY and SMNVEV (reference sequence). V was cut by 5 bases and J by 1 base, with 15 bases left in between. This CDR3 has 15 amino acids. CDR3 protein: CASSQSGYLSYEQYF. The CDR3 bases are TGTGCCAGCAGTCAGTCGGGGTACCTATCCTACGAGCAGTACTTC.

The rearrangement joins TRBV12-3 or TRBV12-4 to TRBJ1-1; no definite D call. There are 14 residues in the CDR3. The V gene lost 2 bases and the J gene lost 2 bases, with 9 bases spanning the gap. Here the CDR3 DNA reads TGTGCCAGCAGTTTACAATGGGCCAACACTGAAGCTTTCTTT. It yields the protein CASSLQWANTEAFF.

In this sample, this clonotype turned up a few times. This chain uses TRBV18 with TRBJ1-1; D ambiguous. Germline loops: CDR1 KGHSH, CDR2 LQKENI. This CDR3 spans 13 amino acids. V lost 3 bases, J lost 3 bases, and 8 bases lay in between. The CDR3 nucleotides read TGTGCCAGCTCACCGGGTCTTGACACTGAAGCTTTCTTT. Its translation: CASSPGLDTEAFF.

On this clonotype itself: This may arise from a read error, as a much more abundant clone is one base away. V usage is TRBV3-1 and J usage is TRBJ2-1; 10 bases are shared with TRBD2. CDR1 LGHDT and CDR2 YNNKEL come from the germline V gene (reference sequence). CDR3 size: 16 residues. This CDR3 is CVSSQFLAGVYNEQFF. In DNA form, the CDR3 reads TGTGTCAGCAGCCAATTCCTAGCGGGGGTCTACAATGAGCAGTTCTTC.

This clonotype was seen more than once but under ten times. The CDR3 spells CSAPPIPRIYEQYF. CDR3 DNA sequence: TGCAGTGCTCCCCCGATACCCCGAATCTACGAGCAGTACTTC. The gene calls are TRBV20-1 and TRBJ2-7; D uncertain. Looked up from germline, CDR1 is DFQATT and CDR2 is SNEGSKA (reference sequence). CDR3 length: 14 residues. Deletions cut 5 bases from V and 3 bases from J, with 17 bases between.

This clonotype turned up a few times. The chain employs TRBV4-2 and TRBJ1-4; tentative D call: TRBD1 (5 bases). The germline V gene has CDR1 LGHNA and CDR2 YNFKEQ. V lost 0 bases, J lost 5 bases, and 13 bases lay in between. CDR3 length equals 16 residues. The CDR3 loop is CASSQDRGWGNEKLFF. The CDR3 nucleotides are TGTGCCAGCAGCCAAGATCGAGGGTGGGGGAATGAAAAACTGTTTTTT.

The chain uses TRBV4-3 and TRBJ2-1, with unresolved D. The CDR3 contains 13 residues. The ends were cut back, 0 bases at V and 6 bases at J, with 6 bases in the middle. Germline values: CDR1 LGHNA, CDR2 YSLEER. DNA for the CDR3: TGCGCCAGCAGCCAAGACAGGAGCAATGAGCAGTTCTTC. Residues: CASSQDRSNEQFF.

This clonotype occurred many times. V is TRBV11-2 and J is TRBJ2-7; no clear D gene. Germline loops: CDR1 SGHAT, CDR2 FQNNGV. The length of the CDR3 is 13 residues. V was shortened by 5 bases and J by 0 bases, with 8 bases between the two germline ends. The CDR3 coding sequence is TGTGCCAGCAGCATCGAGCCCTCCTACGAGCAGTACTTC. It is translated as CASSIEPSYEQYF.

The J gene is TRBJ1-5, the V gene TRBV18, with no clear D. The CDR3 is 20 residues long. The germline gives CDR1 KGHSH, CDR2 LQKENI. V was shortened by 0 bases and J by 0 bases, with 21 bases between the two germline ends. This chain's CDR3 is CASSPPNARYRNYSNQPQHF. DNA of the CDR3: TGTGCCAGCTCACCACCGAACGCGAGGTATCGAAACTATAGCAATCAGCCCCAGCATTTT. The variable domain in full, completed from reference TRBV18 and TRBJ1-5, reads NAGVMQNPRHLVRRRGQEARLRCSPMKGHSHVYWYRQLPEEGLKFMVYLQKENIIDESGMPKERFSAEFPKEGPSILRIQQVVRGDSAAYFCASSPPNARYRNYSNQPQHFGDGTRLSIL.

This clonotype showed up many times. The chain joins TRBV4-3 to TRBJ2-7; D is uncertain. V lost 0 bases and J lost 3, with 6 bases in between. The CDR3 is made up of 13 amino acids. Germline CDR1 reads LGHNA; CDR2 reads YSLEER. The CDR3 reads CASSQEVNYEQYF. CDR3 sequence (DNA): TGCGCCAGCAGCCAAGAGGTAAACTACGAGCAGTACTTC.